A single sample is the source of the 29 T cell receptor beta chains below, sequenced in a study of blood T cell repertoires in COVID-19. The protocol was immunoSEQ multiplex PCR, while the TCRdb copy is restricted to in-frame clones and leaves out a portion. Of 200,000 to 250,000 clones detected, approximately 83% appear once; the ten largest clones hold around 2.9%. Sequencing was performed on peripheral blood. Receptors were obtained from a woman in her 30s who had recovered from COVID-19.

CDR3 nucleotides: TGTGCCAGCAGTGATCAGGGCGGGGTCACCGGGGAGCTGTTTTTT. As protein: CASSDQGGVTGELFF. The chain carries TRBV2 and TRBJ2-2; possibly TRBD2 for D (6 bases). V lost 3 bases, J lost 4 bases, and 12 bases lay in between. Germline V CDR1 and CDR2: SNHLY, FYNNEI. This CDR3 contains 15 residues.

The V call is TRBV10-3, the J call TRBJ2-1, with D possibly matching TRBD2 (5 bases). The CDR3 loop spans 13 amino acids. Deletions cut 6 bases from V and 4 bases from J, with 10 bases between. The V gene's germline CDR1 is ENHRY and CDR2 SYGVKD. CDR3 region: CAISEGLYNEQFF. The CDR3 DNA is TGTGCCATCAGCGAAGGACTTTACAATGAGCAGTTCTTC.

The sample holds a few counts of this clone. CDR3 DNA sequence: TGCAGCGTTGATCCAGGACAGGGATACGAGCAGTACTTC. Translation: CSVDPGQGYEQYF. The V gene is TRBV29-1, the J gene TRBJ2-7, with 8 bases aligning to TRBD1. The trim removed 3 bases at V and 4 bases at J, leaving 5 bases unmatched. The CDR3 sequence is 13 residues long. Germline V lookup: CDR1 SQVTM, CDR2 ANQGSEA.

The chain is built from TRBV5-1 and TRBJ2-6; 7 bases fit TRBD1. With V trimmed by 4 bases and J by 2 bases, 12 bases remained unmatched. Germline V gives CDR1 SGHRS, CDR2 YFSETQ. The CDR3 contains 18 residues. CDR3 protein: CASSLEPTGFTGANVLTF. CDR3 DNA sequence: TGCGCCAGCAGCCTAGAGCCGACAGGGTTCACTGGGGCCAACGTCCTGACTTTC.

The V call is TRBV5-4, the J call TRBJ2-5; 8 bases fit TRBD2. Per the germline V gene, CDR1 is SGHNT and CDR2 is YYREEE (reference sequence). There are 13 residues in the CDR3. V lost 10 bases, J lost 2 bases, and 7 bases stayed unmatched. Here the CDR3 DNA reads TGTGCCGCGGGAGGACTAACGCAAGAGACCCAGTACTTC. This translates into CAAGGLTQETQYF.

The rearrangement links TRBV6-5 to TRBJ1-5; TRBD1 is a possible D gene (6 bases). Germline CDR1 and CDR2: MNHEY and SVGAGI. This CDR3 is built from 14 residues. V lost 2 bases, J lost 6 bases, and 11 bases lay in between. CDR3 sequence reads: CASSYGRGAQPQHF. The CDR3 DNA reads TGTGCCAGCAGTTACGGGCGGGGGGCTCAGCCCCAGCATTTT.

The chain employs TRBV11-2 and TRBJ2-3, with 10 bases lining up with TRBD1. The germline gives CDR1 SGHAT, CDR2 FQNNGV. V dropped 5 bases and J dropped 9; count of bases not matched to a gene: 11. The CDR3 is made up of 15 amino acids. CDR3 sequence (DNA): TGTGCCAGCAGCAAGGACAGGGGGGAAACGACGACGCAGTATTTT. Translating gives CASSKDRGETTTQYF. The full variable domain, completed using reference TRBV11-2 and TRBJ2-3, is EAGVAQSPRYKIIEKRQSVAFWCNPISGHATLYWYQQILGQGPKLLIQFQNNGVVDDSQLPKDRFSAERLKGVDSTLKIQPAKLEDSAVYLCASSKDRGETTTQYFGPGTRLTVL.

This clone was observed a single time. The chain recombines TRBV4-3 with TRBJ2-5; 7 nucleotides align to TRBD2. With V trimmed by 0 bases and J by 5 bases, 15 bases remained unmatched. The germline gives CDR1 LGHNA, CDR2 YSLEER. The CDR3 is 18 residues long. CDR3: CASSQDSGIAGPGETQYF. For the CDR3, the DNA is TGCGCCAGCAGCCAAGATAGTGGGATAGCGGGTCCTGGGGAGACCCAGTACTTC.

This chain joins TRBV7-9 and TRBJ2-1, with 7 bases matching TRBD2. The junction had 5 bases not matched to a gene; V was cut back by 3 bases and J by 6 bases. Germline values: CDR1 SEHNR, CDR2 FQNEAQ (reference sequence). This CDR3 comprises 14 residues. The CDR3 DNA follows: TGTGCCAGCAGCTTTAGCGGGTATGCCAATGAGCAGTTCTTC. This sequence encodes CASSFSGYANEQFF.

V is TRBV7-3 and J is TRBJ1-1; D is possibly TRBD1 (5 bases). V gave up 0 bases and J gave up 1 base, with 9 bases separating them. CDR1 and CDR2 from the germline V gene are SGHTA and FQGTGA. This CDR3 region has 15 residues. The DNA of the CDR3 is TGTGCCAGCAGCTTAACGGGACTCCCGAACACTGAAGCTTTCTTT. Translated, it gives CASSLTGLPNTEAFF.

The CDR3 loop is CASSHPGQLDDSKKLYEQYF. The CDR3, as DNA: TGCGCCAGCAGCCACCCGGGACAGCTGGATGACTCCAAAAAACTTTACGAGCAGTACTTC. The chain joins TRBV4-1 to TRBJ2-7; 7 positions match TRBD1. The CDR3 runs 20 residues. V lost 3 bases to trimming and J lost 4 bases; unmatched junction nucleotides: 24. CDR1 is MGHRA and CDR2 is YSYEKL in the germline V gene.

The chain links TRBV4-1 to TRBJ1-2, with D perhaps matching TRBD1 (6 bases). CDR3 length: 14 residues. The germline CDR1 and CDR2 sequences are MGHRA and YSYEKL. Trimming pared 1 base from V and 5 bases from J, leaving 11 bases between. CDR3 DNA sequence: TGCGCCAGCAGCCAAGTTGCAGGGGATTATGGCTACACCTTC. As protein: CASSQVAGDYGYTF.

The rearrangement uses TRBV3-1 (or the pseudogene TRBV3-2) and TRBJ2-1; TRBD2 matches 10 bases. V trimming: 6 bases; J trimming: 9 bases; junction bases outside the gene matches: 5. The CDR3 sequence is 13 residues long. From germline, CDR1 is LGHDT and CDR2 YNNKEL (reference sequence). The CDR3 DNA reads TGTGCCAGCAGACTAGCGGGGATCAGTGAGCAGTTCTTC. Translating gives CASRLAGISEQFF.

The CDR3 DNA sequence: TGTGCCAGCAGCCAGGGACAGGGTTCCTACGAGCAGTACTTC. Its translation is CASSQGQGSYEQYF. V usage is TRBV3-1 (or the pseudogene TRBV3-2) and J usage is TRBJ2-7, with 9 bases identical to TRBD1. This CDR3 contains 14 residues. CDR1 is LGHDT and CDR2 is YNNKEL in the germline V gene (reference sequence). V was clipped by 3 bases and J by 1 base; unmatched bases: 1.

The chain carries TRBV7-6 and TRBJ2-5, with D possibly being TRBD2 (6 bases). V was cut by 1 base and J by 4 bases, with 7 bases left in between. Germline V CDR1 and CDR2: SGHVS, FNYEAQ. CDR3 length equals 13 residues. The DNA of the CDR3 is TGTGCCAGCAGCTTAGTGCGGGGAGAGACCCAGTACTTC. It codes for CASSLVRGETQYF.

The gene calls are TRBV20-1 and TRBJ2-3; D gene unclear. Germline V CDR1 and CDR2: DFQATT, SNEGSKA (reference sequence). V gave up 3 bases and J gave up 2 bases, with 3 bases separating them. CDR3 size: 11 residues. In DNA, the CDR3 is TGCAGTGCTAGTCACACAGATACGCAGTATTTT. It specifies CSASHTDTQYF.

The J gene is TRBJ1-2, the V gene TRBV6-6; 7 bases are a match to TRBD1. This CDR3 has 19 residues. J was trimmed by 0 bases and V by 5 bases; bases with no gene match: 18. Germline V gene lookup returns CDR1 MNHNY and CDR2 SVGAGI (reference sequence). CDR3 loop: CASSLPSAPGQNTNYGYTF. CDR3 sequence (DNA): TGTGCCAGCAGTCTACCTTCCGCTCCGGGACAGAACACTAACTATGGCTACACCTTC.

The rearrangement joins TRBV14 to TRBJ1-1, with D uncertain. This CDR3 contains 13 residues. Germline CDR1 reads SGHDN; CDR2 reads FVKESK. V lost 4 bases to trimming and J lost 5 bases, with 11 bases between them. CDR3 sequence reads: CASSPGGRTEAFF. The CDR3 DNA reads as TGTGCCAGCAGCCCCGGAGGGAGGACTGAAGCTTTCTTT.

Turning to this clone: One end of the junction varies from germline; a read error may be responsible. The V call is TRBV25-1, the J call TRBJ2-1; 13 bases match TRBD2. There are 17 residues in the CDR3. Germline V gene sequence: CDR1 MGHDK, CDR2 SYGVNS. CDR3 residues: CASSEDTSGGAYDEQFF. CDR3 bases: TGTGCCAGCAGTGAAGATACTAGCGGGGGGGCCTACGATGAGCAGTTCTTC.

This clone was counted between two and nine times. The CDR3 nucleotides read TGTGCCAGCGCTCACAGGGTGGGGGGGAATCAGCCCCAGCATTTT. Protein: CASAHRVGGNQPQHF. The chain carries TRBV2 and TRBJ1-5, with D tentatively TRBD1 (6 bases). Looked up from germline, CDR1 is SNHLY and CDR2 is FYNNEI. The ends were cut back, 8 bases at V and 4 bases at J, with 18 bases in the middle. This CDR3 has 15 amino acids.

The genes are TRBV4-3 and TRBJ2-1; 11 bases map to TRBD2. CDR1 is LGHNA, CDR2 YSLEER, per germline. The CDR3 loop spans 15 amino acids. V lost 4 bases to trimming and J lost 4 bases; unmatched junction nucleotides: 3. CDR3 DNA sequence: TGCGCCAGCAGCCTACTAGCGGGGGATTACAATGAGCAGTTCTTC. It translates to CASSLLAGDYNEQFF.

The chain has TRBV5-6 and TRBJ1-6; D unclear. The germline CDR1 and CDR2 sequences are SGHDT and YYEEEE. V was trimmed by 2 bases and J by 2 bases, leaving 8 bases between them. CDR3 size: 15 residues. Here the CDR3 reads CASSFGVAYNSPLHF. CDR3 bases: TGTGCCAGCAGCTTCGGGGTGGCCTATAATTCACCCCTCCACTTT.

This CDR3 reads CASSLEVRGTDTQYF. CDR3 DNA sequence: TGCGCCAGCAGCTTGGAGGTCAGGGGCACAGATACGCAGTATTTT. The chain links TRBV5-1 to TRBJ2-3; possible D gene TRBD1, 5 bases. The CDR3 runs to 15 residues. Germline CDR1 is SGHRS and CDR2 is YFSETQ. The V and J ends lost 0 bases and 1 base respectively, with 9 bases between them.

The rearrangement joins TRBV18 to TRBJ1-5; no clear D gene. V gave up 3 bases and J gave up 3 bases, with 6 bases separating them. The CDR3 runs to 13 residues. The V gene's germline CDR1 is KGHSH and CDR2 LQKENI. The CDR3: CASSPEANQPQHF. CDR3 sequence (DNA): TGTGCCAGCTCACCGGAGGCCAATCAGCCCCAGCATTTT. Based on the CDR3 plus reference TRBV18 and TRBJ1-5, the full variable domain is NAGVMQNPRHLVRRRGQEARLRCSPMKGHSHVYWYRQLPEEGLKFMVYLQKENIIDESGMPKERFSAEFPKEGPSILRIQQVVRGDSAAYFCASSPEANQPQHFGDGTRLSIL.

The CDR3 protein is CSVEIRGGWSGKIRRTQYF. The CDR3 nucleotides read TGCAGCGTTGAAATCCGCGGGGGTTGGAGCGGGAAGATAAGGCGGACGCAGTATTTT. The chain is built from TRBV29-1 and TRBJ2-3; 7 nucleotides line up with TRBD2. Trimming cost V 2 bases and J 9 bases; bases outside gene matches: 26. The length of the CDR3 is 19 residues. Germline V gene sequence: CDR1 SQVTM, CDR2 ANQGSEA.

The chain recombines TRBV9 with TRBJ1-6, with TRBD1 identical over 8 bases. This CDR3 is built from 16 residues. The germline gives CDR1 SGDLS, CDR2 YYNGEE. Germline trimming cut 3 bases from V and 6 bases from J; bases unmatched to any gene: 8. CDR3 DNA: TGTGCCAGCAGCGACCAACTAGACAGGGGTAATTCACCCCTCCACTTT. Its protein is CASSDQLDRGNSPLHF.

The rearrangement links TRBV5-1 to TRBJ1-6; 10 nucleotides agree with TRBD1. Germline lookup yields CDR1 SGHRS and CDR2 YFSETQ. The CDR3 sequence is 18 residues long. V shed 4 bases and J 3 bases; nucleotides not matched to a gene: 10. The CDR3: CASSTRTGGEFYNSPLHF. DNA of the CDR3: TGCGCCAGCAGCACCCGGACAGGGGGTGAATTCTATAATTCACCCCTCCACTTT.

This chain links TRBV4-1 with TRBJ1-1; D is possibly TRBD1 (5 bases). CDR1 and CDR2 (germline): MGHRA, YSYEKL. There are 12 residues in the CDR3. With 5 bases removed from V and 5 bases from J, the gap between germline ends came to 9 bases. This CDR3 reads CASSGHGTEAFF. The CDR3 DNA is TGCGCCAGCAGCGGACATGGGACTGAAGCTTTCTTT.

V is TRBV7-3 and J is TRBJ1-2; 9 positions match TRBD1. CDR1 and CDR2 (germline): SGHTA, FQGTGA. The trim removed 5 bases at V and 3 bases at J, leaving 10 bases unmatched. CDR3 length: 16 amino acids. The CDR3 region is CASSQQGQGSYYGYTF. Written as DNA, the CDR3 is TGTGCCAGCAGCCAACAAGGACAGGGGAGTTACTATGGCTACACCTTC. Filled out from reference TRBV7-3 and TRBJ1-2, the complete variable domain reads GAGVSQTPSNKVTEKGKYVELRCDPISGHTALYWYRQSLGQGPEFLIYFQGTGAADDSGLPNDRFFAVRPEGSVSTLKIQRTERGDSAVYLCASSQQGQGSYYGYTFGSGTRLTVV.